This T cell receptor beta chain emerged from a study of graft-versus-host responses after intestinal transplantation. V was pared by 4 bases and J by 2 bases, with 6 bases of the junction left unmatched. Germline CDR1 reads SGHRS; CDR2 reads YFSETQ. The CDR3 totals 16 residues. The repertoire was sequenced with immunoSEQ multiplex PCR; TCRdb's copy has only in-frame clones and lacks some. The repertoire holds tens of thousands of clones, roughly nine tenths seen once, with approximately 4.4% in the top ten. The genes are TRBV5-1 and TRBJ2-3; TRBD2 aligns across 11 bases. The sequencing here drew on PBMCs, taken 524 days after transplant. This sequence was found in a human patient who received an intestinal transplant, so some T cells may come from the graft donor. CDR3 nucleotide sequence: TGCGCCAGCAGCCCTCTGACTAGCGGGACCACAGATACGCAGTATTTT. Its translation: CASSPLTSGTTDTQYF.